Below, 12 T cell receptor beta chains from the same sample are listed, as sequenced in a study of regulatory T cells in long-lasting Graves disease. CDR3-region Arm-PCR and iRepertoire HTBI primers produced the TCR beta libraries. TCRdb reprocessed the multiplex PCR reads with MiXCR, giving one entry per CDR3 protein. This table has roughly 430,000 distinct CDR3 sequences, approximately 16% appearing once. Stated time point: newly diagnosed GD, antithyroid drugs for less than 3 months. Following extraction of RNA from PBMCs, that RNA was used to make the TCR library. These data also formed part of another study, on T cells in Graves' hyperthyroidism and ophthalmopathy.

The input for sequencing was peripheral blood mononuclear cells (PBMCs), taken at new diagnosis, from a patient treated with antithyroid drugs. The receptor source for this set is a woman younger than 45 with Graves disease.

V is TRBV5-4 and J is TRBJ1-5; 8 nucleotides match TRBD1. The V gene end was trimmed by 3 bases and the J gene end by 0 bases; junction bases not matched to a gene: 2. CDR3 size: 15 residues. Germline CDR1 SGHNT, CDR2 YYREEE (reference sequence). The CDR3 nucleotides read TGTGCCAGCAGCTCACAGGGGGGTAGCAATCAGCCCCAGCATTTT. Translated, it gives CASSSQGGSNQPQHF.

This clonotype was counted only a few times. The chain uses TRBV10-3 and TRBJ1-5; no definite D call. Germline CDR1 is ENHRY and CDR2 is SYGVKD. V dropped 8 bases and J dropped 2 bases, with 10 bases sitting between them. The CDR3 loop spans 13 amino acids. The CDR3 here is CAIGREGNQPQHF. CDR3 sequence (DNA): TGTGCCATCGGGAGGGAGGGCAATCAGCCCCAGCATTTT.

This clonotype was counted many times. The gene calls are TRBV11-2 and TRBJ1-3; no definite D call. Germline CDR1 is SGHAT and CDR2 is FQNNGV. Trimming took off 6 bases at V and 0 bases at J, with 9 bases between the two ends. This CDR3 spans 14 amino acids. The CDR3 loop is CASRVRSSGNTIYF. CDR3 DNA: TGTGCCAGCAGGGTACGGAGCTCTGGAAACACCATATATTTT.

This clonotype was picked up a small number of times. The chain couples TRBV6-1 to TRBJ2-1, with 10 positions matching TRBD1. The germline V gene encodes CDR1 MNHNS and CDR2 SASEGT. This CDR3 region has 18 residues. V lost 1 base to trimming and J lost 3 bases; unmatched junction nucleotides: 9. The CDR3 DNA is TGTGCCAGCAGTGAAGAGGGGGCCGGGACAGGGGTCTACAATGAGCAGTTCTTC. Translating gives CASSEEGAGTGVYNEQFF.

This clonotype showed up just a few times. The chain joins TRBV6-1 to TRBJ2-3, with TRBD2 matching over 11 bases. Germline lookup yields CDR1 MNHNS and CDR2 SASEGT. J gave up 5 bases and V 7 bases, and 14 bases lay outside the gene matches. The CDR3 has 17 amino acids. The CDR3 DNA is TGTGCCAGCACCGAATTAGCGGGAGGGCCTATATTAGATACGCAGTATTTT. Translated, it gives CASTELAGGPILDTQYF.

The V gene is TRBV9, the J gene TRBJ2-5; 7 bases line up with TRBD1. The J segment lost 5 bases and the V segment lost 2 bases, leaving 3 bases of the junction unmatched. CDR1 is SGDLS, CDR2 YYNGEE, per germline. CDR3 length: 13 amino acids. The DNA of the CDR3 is TGTGCCAGCAGCGTGACAGGGTCCGAGACCCAGTACTTC. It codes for CASSVTGSETQYF.

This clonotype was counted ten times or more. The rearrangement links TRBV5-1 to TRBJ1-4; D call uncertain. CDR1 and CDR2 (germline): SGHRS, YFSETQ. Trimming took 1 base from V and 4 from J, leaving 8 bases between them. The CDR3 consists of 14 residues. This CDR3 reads CASSLNSYNEKLFF. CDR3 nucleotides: TGCGCCAGCAGCTTGAACAGCTATAATGAAAAACTGTTTTTT.

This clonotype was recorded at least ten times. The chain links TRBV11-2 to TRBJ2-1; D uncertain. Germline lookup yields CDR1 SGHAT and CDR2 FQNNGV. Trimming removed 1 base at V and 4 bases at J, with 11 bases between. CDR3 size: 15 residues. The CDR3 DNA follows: TGTGCCAGCAGCTTAGGAACGGGTCTTTACAATGAGCAGTTCTTC. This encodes CASSLGTGLYNEQFF.

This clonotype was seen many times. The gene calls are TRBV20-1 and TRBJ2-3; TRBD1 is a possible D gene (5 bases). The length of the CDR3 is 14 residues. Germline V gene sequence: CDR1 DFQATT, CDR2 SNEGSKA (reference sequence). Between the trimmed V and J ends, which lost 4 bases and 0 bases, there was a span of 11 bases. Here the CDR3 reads CSAKTESSTDTQYF. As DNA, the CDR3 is TGCAGTGCTAAGACAGAATCCAGCACAGATACGCAGTATTTT.

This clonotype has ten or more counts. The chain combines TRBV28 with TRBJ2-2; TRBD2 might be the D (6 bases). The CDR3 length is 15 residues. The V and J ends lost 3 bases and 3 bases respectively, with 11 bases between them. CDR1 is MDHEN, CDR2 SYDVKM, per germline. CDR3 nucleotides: TGTGCCAGCAGTTTTCCCGGGGGTTACACCGGGGAGCTGTTTTTT. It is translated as CASSFPGGYTGELFF.

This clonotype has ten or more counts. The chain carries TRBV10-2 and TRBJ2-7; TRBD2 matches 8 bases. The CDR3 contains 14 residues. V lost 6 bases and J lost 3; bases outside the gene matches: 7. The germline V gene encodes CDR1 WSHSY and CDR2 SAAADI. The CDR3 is CASSLNGRVYEQYF. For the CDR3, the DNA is TGCGCCAGCAGCCTCAACGGGAGGGTCTACGAGCAGTACTTC.

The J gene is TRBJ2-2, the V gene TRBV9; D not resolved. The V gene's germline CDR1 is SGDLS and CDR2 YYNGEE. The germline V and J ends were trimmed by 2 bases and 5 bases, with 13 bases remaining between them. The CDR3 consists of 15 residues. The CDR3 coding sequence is TGTGCCAGCAGCGTGTTTGAGTCGAGGACCGGGGAGCTGTTTTTT. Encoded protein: CASSVFESRTGELFF.